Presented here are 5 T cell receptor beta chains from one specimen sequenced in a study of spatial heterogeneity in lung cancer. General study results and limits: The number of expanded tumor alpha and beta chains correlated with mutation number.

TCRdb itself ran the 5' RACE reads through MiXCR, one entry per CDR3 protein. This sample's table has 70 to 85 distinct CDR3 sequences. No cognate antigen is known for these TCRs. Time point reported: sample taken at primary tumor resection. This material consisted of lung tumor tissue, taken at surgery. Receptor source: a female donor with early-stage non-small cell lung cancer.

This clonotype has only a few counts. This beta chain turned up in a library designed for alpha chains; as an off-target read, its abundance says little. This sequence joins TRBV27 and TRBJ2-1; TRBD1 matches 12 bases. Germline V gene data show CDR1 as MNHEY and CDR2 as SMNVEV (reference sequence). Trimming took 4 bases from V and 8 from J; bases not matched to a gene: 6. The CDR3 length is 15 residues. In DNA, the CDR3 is TGTGCCAGCAGTTGGCCGGGACAGGGGGCCCATGAGCAGTTCTTC. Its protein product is CASSWPGQGAHEQFF.

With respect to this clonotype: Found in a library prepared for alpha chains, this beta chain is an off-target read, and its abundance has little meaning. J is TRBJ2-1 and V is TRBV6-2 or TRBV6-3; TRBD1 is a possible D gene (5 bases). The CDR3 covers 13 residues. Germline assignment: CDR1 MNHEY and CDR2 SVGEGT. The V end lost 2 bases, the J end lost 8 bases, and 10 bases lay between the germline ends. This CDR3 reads CASSYGAEYEQFF. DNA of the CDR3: TGTGCCAGCAGTTACGGGGCCGAGTATGAGCAGTTCTTC.

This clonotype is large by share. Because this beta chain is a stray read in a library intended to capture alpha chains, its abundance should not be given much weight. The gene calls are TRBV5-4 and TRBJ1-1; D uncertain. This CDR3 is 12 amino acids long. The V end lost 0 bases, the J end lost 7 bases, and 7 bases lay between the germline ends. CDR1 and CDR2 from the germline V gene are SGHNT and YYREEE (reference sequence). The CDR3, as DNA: TGTGCCAGCAGCTTGGACGGGTATGAAGCTTTCTTT. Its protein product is CASSLDGYEAFF.

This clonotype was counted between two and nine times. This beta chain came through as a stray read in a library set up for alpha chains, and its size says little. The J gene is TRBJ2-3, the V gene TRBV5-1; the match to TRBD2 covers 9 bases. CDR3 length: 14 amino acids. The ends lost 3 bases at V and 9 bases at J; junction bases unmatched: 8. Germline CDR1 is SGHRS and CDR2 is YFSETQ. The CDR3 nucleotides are TGCGCCAGCAGCTCCGGGACTAGCAAGGCGACGCAGTATTTT. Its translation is CASSSGTSKATQYF.

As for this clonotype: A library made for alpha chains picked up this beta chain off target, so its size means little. The CDR3 here is CSAVPRSLMNTEAFF. CDR3 sequence (DNA): TGCAGTGCGGTCCCGCGCAGTCTCATGAACACTGAAGCTTTCTTT. The chain couples TRBV20-1 to TRBJ1-1; D gene uncertain. V lost 6 bases to trimming and J lost 0 bases, with 17 bases between them. CDR3 length equals 15 residues. Germline assignment: CDR1 DFQATT and CDR2 SNEGSKA (reference sequence).